This record looks at one TCR beta chain sequence and its context. The antigen it binds to is not known. The input lacks base qualities; no much larger clone sits a single base away. The CDR3, cysteine through phenylalanine, is 14 amino acids long. The kept DNA is CDR3 alone, 42 bases in frame from the first base. According to the germline V gene (reference sequence), CDR1 reads SGHKS and CDR2 reads YYEKEE. The V end loses 4 bases and the J end loses 7 bases, and a stretch of 14 bases separates them. The collaborating institutions used their own protocols to collect whole blood in K2EDTA tubes. For TCRbeta analysis, collaborators shipped samples in one of three forms: frozen whole blood, isolated PBMCs, or DNA extracted from either of those sample types. This sample is drawn from a study of blood T cell repertoires in COVID-19 (TCRdb year 2020). Regarding the study in general: Samples from collaborators originated in the United States, Italy and Spain and spanned both the acute and convalescent phases of COVID-19. The prospective study material was composed of cDNA or gDNA derived from T cells, B-cell-depleted T cells, or PBMCs. Deeply sampled blood TCRbeta repertoires from subjects exposed to, actively infected with, or recovered from COVID-19 were included in the dataset. A freely available public database, intended as a resource for researchers studying the immune response to SARS-CoV-2, is where the repertoires were released. The samples were drawn from two sources: the first 160 participants of the ongoing ImmuneRACE study, and 1,000 to 1,500 subjects contributed by 6 global collaborators. The sample metadata nearly always contained a de-identified subject ID, COVID-19 status, age in years and sex. Where available, HLA class I and class II types were taken from metadata supplied by the sample provider and were not determined by assay-based typing. Here is what the overall study found, with its caveats: How much clinical and demographic metadata was included differed by source and by participant, and the metadata was provided uncurated.

TCRbeta CDR3 regions were amplified from genomic DNA by means of the immunoSEQ Assay, a bias-controlled multiplex PCR. As for the original processing: Within the assay, amplification of reference gene primers was used to estimate how many nucleated cells each sample contained. To quantify the absolute abundance of each unique TCRbeta CDR3 rearrangement, sequence reads were collapsed and filtered. For each sample, productive Simpson clonality was calculated by taking the square root of Simpson's diversity index across productive rearrangements. TCRdb took this table from immuneACCESS and kept in-frame rearrangements with V and J called. Such tables lack part of the clones; where checked against another copy, unresolved V genes explain under half of the gap, and the rest is unexplained. D and trimming come from the DNA, and the V and J calls and clone size come from that table. The sample yields about 90,000 clones; roughly 90% were counted once. 2.3% of the sample lies in the top ten.

The specimen sequenced was peripheral blood. This receptor was identified in a human donor with active COVID-19. The donor label of this sample is uncertain. Here the chain combines TRBV5-5 and TRBJ1-4, with no confident D gene call. The sequenced DNA: TGTGCCAGCAGCCCGACATTGGCGGGTGAAAAACTGTTTTTT. Translated, it gives CASSPTLAGEKLFF. With the rest looked up from the reference TRBV5-5 and TRBJ1-4 genes rather than sequenced, the full variable domain is DAGVTQSPTHLIKTRGQQVTLRCSPISGHKSVSWYQQVLGQGPQFIFQYYEKEERGRGNFPDRFSARQFPNYSSELNVNALLLGDSALYLCASSPTLAGEKLFFGSGTQLSVL.